Each of the 29 T cell receptor beta chains below was sequenced from the same sample in a study of blood T cell repertoires in COVID-19. Assay: immunoSEQ multiplex PCR; the TCRdb copy retains only in-frame clones and omits some. The table lists 90,000 to 120,000 clones, about four fifths of them singletons, with roughly 4.3% in the top ten. The material sequenced was peripheral blood. These receptors all stem from a man in his 70s with acute or convalescent COVID-19.

This chain connects TRBV6-5 to TRBJ2-7; D possibly corresponds to TRBD2 (6 bases). CDR1 is MNHEY, CDR2 SVGAGI, per germline. CDR3 length equals 15 residues. Trimming cost V 7 bases and J 1 base, with 17 bases left between them. The CDR3 coding sequence is TGTGCCAGCACTCCGGGAGATCTCGGGTCCTACGAGCAGTACTTC. This encodes CASTPGDLGSYEQYF.

In its sample, this clone was seen once. The genes are TRBV11-1 and TRBJ1-1; D not certain. Per germline, CDR1 SGHAT and CDR2 FQDESV (reference sequence). Deletions cut 3 bases from V and 3 bases from J, with 8 bases between. The CDR3 is 13 amino acids. The CDR3 region is CASSFGLDTEAFF. CDR3 DNA sequence: TGTGCCAGCAGCTTTGGACTCGACACTGAAGCTTTCTTT.

The chain has TRBV9 and TRBJ1-3; D perhaps matches TRBD1 (5 bases). The V gene lost 3 bases and the J gene lost 0 bases, with 7 bases spanning the gap. The CDR3 consists of 14 residues. Germline CDR1 reads SGDLS; CDR2 reads YYNGEE. CDR3 in amino acids: CASSEGPSGNTIYF. The DNA of the CDR3 is TGTGCCAGCAGCGAGGGGCCCTCTGGAAACACCATATATTTT.

CDR3 sequence reads: CASSLAEETQYF. The CDR3 region has the DNA TGTGCCAGCAGCTTGGCCGAAGAGACCCAGTACTTC. V gene TRBV5-8 combines with J gene TRBJ2-5, with D uncertain. V was shortened by 0 bases and J by 3 bases, with 3 bases between the two germline ends. The CDR3 extends over 12 amino acids. CDR1 and CDR2 (germline): SGHTS, YDEGEE.

This clone was detected only once. The chain couples TRBV11-2 to TRBJ2-3, with 10 bases that match TRBD2. CDR3 size: 16 residues. From germline, CDR1 is SGHAT and CDR2 FQNNGV. With V trimmed by 8 bases and J by 3 bases, 11 bases remained unmatched. The CDR3 sequence: CASASGSGGITDTQYF. DNA for the CDR3: TGTGCCAGCGCATCGGGTAGCGGGGGGATTACAGATACGCAGTATTTT.

This chain connects TRBV6-1 to TRBJ1-1; tentative D call: TRBD1 (6 bases). The germline V gene has CDR1 MNHNS and CDR2 SASEGT. The CDR3 length is 14 residues. The V end was cut by 2 bases, the J end by 5 bases, with 12 bases between. Here the CDR3 DNA reads TGTGCCAGCAGTGAACTGGGGGCGGAAACTGAAGCTTTCTTT. It is translated as CASSELGAETEAFF.

V is TRBV27 and J is TRBJ2-1; TRBD1 agrees at 9 bases. V lost 5 bases and J lost 6; bases outside the gene matches: 2. The CDR3 contains 13 residues. Germline lookup yields CDR1 MNHEY and CDR2 SMNVEV (reference sequence). CDR3 bases: TGTGCCAGCAGTGGGACAGGGATCAATGAGCAGTTCTTC. Encoded protein: CASSGTGINEQFF.

A single count supports this clone. V gene TRBV9 combines with J gene TRBJ2-1; TRBD2 might be the D (6 bases). Germline CDR1 and CDR2: SGDLS and YYNGEE. The CDR3 extends over 14 amino acids. V lost 4 bases to trimming and J lost 4 bases, with 12 bases between them. The CDR3 region is CASSPRDLYNEQFF. In DNA, the CDR3 is TGTGCCAGCAGCCCACGGGACTTATACAATGAGCAGTTCTTC.

The chain recombines TRBV9 with TRBJ2-2; D might be TRBD1 (5 bases). V lost 1 base, J lost 4 bases, and 11 bases lay in between. CDR1 is SGDLS and CDR2 is YYNGEE in the germline V gene. CDR3 length: 15 residues. CDR3 nucleotides: TGTGCCAGCAGCGTAAAAAGAAGGGGCACCGGGGAGCTGTTTTTT. This codes for CASSVKRRGTGELFF.

The gene calls are TRBV6-5 and TRBJ1-1; D is possibly TRBD1 (5 bases). Germline V gives CDR1 MNHEY, CDR2 SVGAGI. Trimming took 6 bases from V and 11 from J, leaving 25 bases between them. The CDR3 runs 15 residues. CDR3 loop: CASRDEGAGVSAAFF. DNA for the CDR3: TGTGCCAGCAGGGACGAGGGTGCGGGGGTATCAGCGGCTTTCTTT.

This clone was seen a handful of times. The genes are TRBV25-1 and TRBJ2-2, with a possible D match to TRBD2 (7 bases). V was shortened by 6 bases and J by 7 bases, with 18 bases between the two germline ends. The germline gives CDR1 MGHDK, CDR2 SYGVNS. This CDR3 spans 15 amino acids. The CDR3 DNA follows: TGTGCCAGCAGCCCTCGGGGGGCGGGAGTCGGGGAGCTGTTTTTT. It codes for CASSPRGAGVGELFF.

V is TRBV3-1 (or the pseudogene TRBV3-2) and J is TRBJ1-1, with 7 bases identical to TRBD1. Germline V gives CDR1 LGHDT, CDR2 YNNKEL (reference sequence). The CDR3 has 11 residues. With 4 bases clipped from V and 10 bases from J, the junction kept 3 bases outside the gene matches. CDR3 protein: CASSRDSRAFF. CDR3 bases: TGTGCCAGCAGCCGGGACAGCCGAGCTTTCTTT.

This chain connects TRBV6-2 or TRBV6-3 to TRBJ2-3; 13 bases align to TRBD2. CDR1 and CDR2 from the germline V gene are MNHEY and SVGEGT. The CDR3 extends over 15 amino acids. V was clipped by 5 bases and J by 4 bases; unmatched bases: 3. The CDR3 loop reads CASSLGLAGADTQYF. The DNA for the CDR3 is TGTGCCAGCAGTCTCGGACTAGCGGGGGCAGATACGCAGTATTTT.

The gene calls are TRBV2 and TRBJ1-3, with D maybe TRBD1 (6 bases). Trimming took off 8 bases at V and 4 bases at J, with 15 bases between the two ends. Germline CDR1 reads SNHLY; CDR2 reads FYNNEI. This CDR3 comprises 14 residues. CDR3 in amino acids: CASDTGQPGNTIYF. As DNA, the CDR3 is TGTGCCAGCGACACCGGACAGCCAGGAAACACCATATATTTT.

The rearrangement links TRBV5-4 to TRBJ2-7, with D maybe TRBD2 (6 bases). Trimming left V 6 bases short and J 3 bases short, with 13 bases between. The CDR3 has 13 residues. CDR1 is SGHNT, CDR2 YYREEE, per germline (reference sequence). CDR3 DNA sequence: TGTGCCAGCACCCCGGGCGGGAACTACGAGCAGTACTTC. It is translated as CASTPGGNYEQYF.

The chain carries TRBV29-1 and TRBJ2-1, with a possible D match to TRBD2 (6 bases). V lost 1 base to trimming and J lost 9 bases, with 13 bases between them. In germline, CDR1 is SQVTM, CDR2 ANQGSEA. This CDR3 has 13 amino acids. CDR3: CSVEGRVSGEQFF. In nucleotides, the CDR3 is TGCAGCGTTGAAGGGAGGGTTTCAGGTGAGCAGTTCTTC.

The J gene is TRBJ2-5, the V gene TRBV5-1, with TRBD1 matching 9 bases. This CDR3 is 15 amino acids long. J gave up 4 bases and V 3 bases, and 7 bases lay outside the gene matches. Germline CDR1 reads SGHRS; CDR2 reads YFSETQ. The CDR3 sequence is CASSSGGTGIETQYF. The CDR3 bases are TGCGCCAGCAGCTCGGGTGGGACAGGGATAGAGACCCAGTACTTC.

Note on this clone: The sample holds other DNA sequences that translate to the same CDR3. The chain combines TRBV9 with TRBJ2-1, with TRBD1 matching over 9 bases. Germline assignment: CDR1 SGDLS and CDR2 YYNGEE. The CDR3 consists of 15 residues. The J segment lost 4 bases and the V segment lost 0 bases, leaving 2 bases of the junction unmatched. CDR3 sequence (DNA): TGTGCCAGCAGCGTAGCTGGACAGGGGTACAATGAGCAGTTCTTC. Its protein is CASSVAGQGYNEQFF.

The chain uses TRBV4-3 and TRBJ1-5; D call uncertain. The V end lost 0 bases, the J end lost 0 bases, and 3 bases lay between the germline ends. The CDR3 has 14 amino acids. CDR1 and CDR2 (germline): LGHNA, YSLEER. This CDR3 is CASSQDSSNQPQHF. CDR3 DNA sequence: TGCGCCAGCAGCCAAGACAGTAGCAATCAGCCCCAGCATTTT.

The chain uses TRBV11-2 and TRBJ2-1; 7 nucleotides agree with TRBD2. V dropped 5 bases and J dropped 0; count of bases not matched to a gene: 7. CDR3 length: 16 amino acids. CDR1 is SGHAT and CDR2 is FQNNGV in the germline V gene. The CDR3 loop is CASSAGGGPSYNEQFF. CDR3 nucleotide sequence: TGTGCCAGCAGCGCTGGCGGGGGACCCTCCTACAATGAGCAGTTCTTC.

Of note for this clone: The sample has other DNA sequences that encode this CDR3 too. This chain joins TRBV18 and TRBJ1-1, with a possible D match to TRBD1 (5 bases). The CDR3 contains 15 residues. Trimming took off 1 base at V and 1 base at J, with 10 bases between the two ends. Germline V CDR1 and CDR2: KGHSH, LQKENI. CDR3 sequence (DNA): TGTGCCAGCTCACCACGGCAAGGGGCGAACACTGAAGCTTTCTTT. This encodes CASSPRQGANTEAFF.

The chain combines TRBV6-5 with TRBJ2-1; TRBD2 aligns across 11 bases. The CDR3 length is 15 residues. Germline lookup yields CDR1 MNHEY and CDR2 SVGAGI. J gave up 4 bases and V 6 bases, and 5 bases lay outside the gene matches. The CDR3 coding sequence is TGTGCCAGCAGGAACCTAGCGGGGGGATACAATGAGCAGTTCTTC. It encodes CASRNLAGGYNEQFF.

This clone was detected once. CDR3 loop: CASSVARGDGTYNSPLHF. In DNA, the CDR3 is TGTGCCAGCAGCGTAGCTAGGGGCGATGGAACCTATAATTCACCCCTCCACTTT. This chain uses TRBV9 with TRBJ1-6; TRBD1 is a possible D gene (5 bases). V was shortened by 0 bases and J by 2 bases, with 15 bases between the two germline ends. The CDR3 length is 18 residues. Germline lookup yields CDR1 SGDLS and CDR2 YYNGEE.

The gene calls are TRBV6-1 and TRBJ1-1; D remains unclear. Trimming shortened V by 4 bases and J by 0 bases, and 15 bases separated the two germline ends. The germline gives CDR1 MNHNS, CDR2 SASEGT. The CDR3 runs to 16 residues. CDR3 sequence reads: CASSVSSSGMNTEAFF. For the CDR3, the DNA is TGTGCCAGCAGTGTGTCGTCCTCGGGGATGAACACTGAAGCTTTCTTT.

This clone was seen once. The rearrangement joins TRBV4-1 to TRBJ2-7; D perhaps matches TRBD2 (7 bases). Trimming shortened V by 4 bases and J by 6 bases, and 13 bases separated the two germline ends. Germline values: CDR1 MGHRA, CDR2 YSYEKL. This CDR3 is 13 amino acids long. CDR3 coding DNA: TGCGCCAGCAGCCCAAAGGGGGGGAGCGAGCAGTACTTC. Its translation is CASSPKGGSEQYF.

CDR3 in amino acids: CASSIVSTSTGELFF. DNA of the CDR3: TGTGCCAGTAGTATAGTTAGTACGAGCACCGGGGAGCTGTTTTTT. J is TRBJ2-2 and V is TRBV19, with unresolved D. The CDR3 totals 15 residues. V dropped 1 base and J dropped 4 bases, with 10 bases sitting between them. Germline CDR1 LNHDA, CDR2 SQIVND (reference sequence).

The rearrangement joins TRBV6-5 to TRBJ2-7; D is unclear. CDR3 length equals 12 residues. The V gene's germline CDR1 is MNHEY and CDR2 SVGAGI. V gave up 5 bases and J gave up 3 bases, with 8 bases separating them. The CDR3 sequence: CASSPQNYEQYF. In DNA, the CDR3 is TGTGCCAGCAGTCCTCAGAACTACGAGCAGTACTTC.

The chain has TRBV14 and TRBJ2-3, with 7 bases that match TRBD1. The CDR3 is 15 residues long. From germline, CDR1 is SGHDN and CDR2 FVKESK. The V segment lost 1 base and the J segment 2 bases; nucleotides outside the gene matches: 3. This CDR3 reads CASSQAGGFTDTQYF. The CDR3 DNA reads TGTGCCAGCAGCCAAGCAGGGGGATTCACAGATACGCAGTATTTT.

The chain recombines TRBV5-1 with TRBJ1-6, with 7 positions matching TRBD1. The V and J ends lost 0 bases and 7 bases, in that order; junction bases with no gene match: 7. CDR3 length: 16 amino acids. Germline V gives CDR1 SGHRS, CDR2 YFSETQ. CDR3 coding DNA: TGCGCCAGCAGCTTGGATGCGACAGGGACCAATTCACCCCTCCACTTT. It specifies CASSLDATGTNSPLHF.